The text below deals with one T cell receptor beta chain. Its antigen is not known. Germline V gene sequence: CDR1 SGHTA, CDR2 FQGNSA. V was pared by 5 bases and J by 0 bases, with 9 bases between. This CDR3 spans 14 amino acids. 5'RACE with constant-segment primers yielded barcoded, UMI-tagged TCR alpha and TCR beta cDNA libraries. MiXCR was run by TCRdb on the 5' RACE reads, yielding one entry per CDR3 protein. In the table there are a few hundred thousand distinct CDR3 sequences, about 23% of which are singletons. This specimen comes from a study of T-cell memory formation after mild COVID-19. Study-level results: Contracting clones localized mainly to CM and EM when CD4+ and mainly to EMRA when CD8+.

Sequencing was done on a sample of PBMCs or a T cell subset sorted from them (not recorded which). The chain couples TRBV7-2 to TRBJ2-3; D is possibly TRBD1 (5 bases). This clonotype was obtained from an adult woman who had mild COVID-19 (a few samples of this study predate the infection). Cell type and time point are not known. CDR3 nucleotides: TGTGCCAGCAGCACAAGACAGAGCACAGATACGCAGTATTTT. Protein sequence: CASSTRQSTDTQYF.